This T cell receptor (beta chain) was identified in a study of T cell changes during pregnancy in multiple sclerosis (dated by TCRdb to between 2017 and 2020). Background on the whole study: The study looked at changes in the T cell repertoire across pregnancy in women with multiple sclerosis.

This clone was picked up a small number of times. The antigen this receptor binds is unknown. Per-base quality was not reported, and no clone a single base away is much larger than it. The CDR3, cysteine through phenylalanine, is 14 amino acids long. The retained sequence is limited to the CDR3, 42 bases, with the frame set at the first base. The germline V gene encodes CDR1 ENHRY and CDR2 SYGVKD. V gives up 3 bases and J gives up 4 bases, and the segment between their germline ends measures 12 bases. Preparation of the library involved the immunoSEQ multiplex PCR assay. As stored in TCRdb, this immuneACCESS dataset retains in-frame rearrangements with V and J assigned. A fraction of the clones does not appear; measured against another copy, unresolved V genes explain less than half of the discrepancy, and the remainder lacks a known reason. The table for this sample lists some 90,000 clones; 92% of them were counted only once. The leading ten clones occupy approximately 1.4% of the sample.

The material sequenced was peripheral blood, taken in the first trimester of pregnancy. The receptor's source is a female donor with multiple sclerosis, enrolled in a pregnancy study. The chain is encoded by TRBV10-3 joined to TRBJ1-2; 6 matching bases give a weak D call of TRBD1. The CDR3 region: CAISDGTQFYGYTF. DNA sequence: TGTGCCATCAGTGACGGGACACAATTCTATGGCTACACCTTC.